Each of the 32 T cell receptor beta chains below was sequenced from the same sample in a study of memory CD4+ T cells and cytomegalovirus serostatus. The sort gate was single viable CD3+CD4+CD8-CD45RO+ cells for memory CD4+ T cells. Sequenced by immunoSEQ multiplex PCR; TCRdb stores in-frame clones only, minus some. The table includes roughly 50,000 clones, about 80% detected once. The specimen sequenced was memory CD4+ T cells from blood. The receptors were sampled from an adult in good health and CMV-seronegative.

This clone was observed a single time. The CDR3 here is CAISVTGGNQPQHF. As DNA, the CDR3 is TGTGCCATCAGTGTTACTGGGGGCAATCAGCCCCAGCATTTT. V is TRBV10-3 and J is TRBJ1-5; D remains ambiguous. V lost 4 bases to trimming and J lost 2 bases, with 9 bases between them. Germline V gene lookup returns CDR1 ENHRY and CDR2 SYGVKD. This CDR3 region has 14 residues.

This clone was picked up one time. The rearrangement links TRBV6-5 to TRBJ2-4; D may match TRBD1 or TRBD2 (5 bases each). The germline V gene encodes CDR1 MNHEY and CDR2 SVGAGI. The CDR3 is made up of 15 amino acids. The germline V and J ends were trimmed by 4 bases and 0 bases, with 10 bases remaining between them. The CDR3 sequence is CASSSAGAAKNIQYF. The CDR3 DNA reads as TGTGCCAGCAGTTCCGCCGGGGCAGCCAAAAACATTCAGTACTTC.

The V and J genes are TRBV11-2 and TRBJ1-4; 8 positions agree with TRBD1. The CDR3 covers 16 residues. The germline CDR1 and CDR2 sequences are SGHAT and FQNNGV. Trimming removed 1 base from V and 4 bases from J; junction bases left unmatched: 5. The CDR3 spells CASSLGGTGFNEKLFF. CDR3 DNA sequence: TGTGCCAGCAGCTTAGGAGGGACAGGCTTTAATGAAAAACTGTTTTTT.

About this clone itself: A much larger clone sits a single nucleotide away, making a read error possible. CDR3: CASSQGLVGSYEQYF. The CDR3, as DNA: TGTGCCAGCAGCCAAGGCCTAGTGGGTTCCTACGAGCAGTACTTC. V usage is TRBV4-2 and J usage is TRBJ2-7; D gene unclear. CDR1 is LGHNA and CDR2 is YNFKEQ in the germline V gene. This CDR3 has 15 amino acids. V was pared by 1 base and J by 1 base, with 11 bases between.

V usage is TRBV25-1 and J usage is TRBJ2-1; the D is unclear. In germline, CDR1 is MGHDK, CDR2 SYGVNS. V was cut by 8 bases and J by 5 bases, with 16 bases left in between. The CDR3 spans 14 residues. The CDR3 nucleotides read TGTGCCAGCGCTAACAACATTCTTAACAATGAGCAGTTCTTC. Its translation is CASANNILNNEQFF.

This clone turned up a few times. V usage is TRBV29-1 and J usage is TRBJ1-2; D may be TRBD1 (5 bases). The CDR3 sequence is 12 residues long. V lost 2 bases to trimming and J lost 3 bases, with 7 bases between them. CDR1 and CDR2 from the germline V gene are SQVTM and ANQGSEA. The CDR3, as DNA: TGCAGCGTTGAAAGGGGAGACTATGGCTACACCTTC. Its translation: CSVERGDYGYTF.

The rearrangement uses TRBV10-3 and TRBJ2-1, with 7 bases aligning to TRBD2. Germline lookup yields CDR1 ENHRY and CDR2 SYGVKD. CDR3 length: 13 amino acids. Trimming took 4 bases from V and 9 from J; bases not matched to a gene: 6. CDR3 in amino acids: CAISGGRAGEQFF. CDR3 bases: TGTGCCATCAGTGGGGGGAGGGCCGGTGAGCAGTTCTTC.

This clone has only a few counts. The chain has TRBV7-9 and TRBJ2-7; unclear D gene. Trimming stripped 1 base from V and 2 bases from J, with 12 bases between. Germline CDR1 is SEHNR and CDR2 is FQNEAQ (reference sequence). CDR3 length: 15 residues. Here the CDR3 DNA reads TGTGCCAGCAGCTTAGTTCCAACCGTGACCTACGAGCAGTACTTC. This translates into CASSLVPTVTYEQYF.

This chain links TRBV28 with TRBJ2-1; 8 bases match TRBD1. Germline V gene sequence: CDR1 MDHEN, CDR2 SYDVKM. V gave up 5 bases and J gave up 2 bases; unmatched junction bases: 5. The CDR3 runs 15 residues. The CDR3 DNA follows: TGTGCCAGCAGTCCCGGGACAGGAACCTACAATGAGCAGTTCTTC. Translation gives CASSPGTGTYNEQFF.

V is TRBV2 and J is TRBJ2-3; the D gene could be TRBD1 or TRBD2 (5 bases each). Germline CDR1 and CDR2: SNHLY and FYNNEI. Trimming removed 4 bases from V and 2 bases from J, with 13 bases in between. The CDR3 sequence is 15 residues long. CDR3 sequence (DNA): TGTGCCAGCAGTGGGGGCGGGCCTTACACAGATACGCAGTATTTT. As protein: CASSGGGPYTDTQYF.

The CDR3 bases are TGTGCCAGCAGTCCTTCCTACGAGCAGTACTTC. It yields the protein CASSPSYEQYF. The V call is TRBV6-5, the J call TRBJ2-7; D remains unclear. This CDR3 has 11 amino acids. From germline, CDR1 is MNHEY and CDR2 SVGAGI. V was trimmed by 5 bases and J by 1 base, leaving 3 bases between them.

CDR3 amino acids: CASSEASLRSQGSQYF. For the CDR3, the DNA is TGTGCCAGCAGTGAAGCGTCTCTCCGGAGCCAGGGAAGCCAGTACTTC. V is TRBV6-1 and J is TRBJ2-7; weak D call: TRBD1 (5 bases). Looked up from germline, CDR1 is MNHNS and CDR2 is SASEGT. The CDR3 covers 16 residues. The V end lost 0 bases, the J end lost 10 bases, and 22 bases lay between the germline ends.

In its sample, this clone was seen a few times. This chain connects TRBV28 to TRBJ1-1, with D tentatively TRBD1 (6 bases). CDR3 length equals 13 residues. CDR1 MDHEN and CDR2 SYDVKM come from the germline V gene. V lost 6 bases, J lost 3 bases, and 11 bases lay in between. The CDR3 is CASSLGGHTEAFF. The DNA of the CDR3 is TGTGCCAGCAGCCTGGGGGGGCACACTGAAGCTTTCTTT.

The rearrangement joins TRBV18 to TRBJ2-7, with 8 bases matching TRBD1. CDR3 length: 14 amino acids. V shed 5 bases and J 3 bases; nucleotides not matched to a gene: 6. In germline, CDR1 is KGHSH, CDR2 LQKENI. The CDR3 loop is CASSLYGTGYEQYF. The CDR3 nucleotides read TGTGCCAGCTCATTATACGGGACAGGCTACGAGCAGTACTTC. Using reference TRBV18 and TRBJ2-7 for the parts outside the CDR3, the full variable domain is NAGVMQNPRHLVRRRGQEARLRCSPMKGHSHVYWYRQLPEEGLKFMVYLQKENIIDESGMPKERFSAEFPKEGPSILRIQQVVRGDSAAYFCASSLYGTGYEQYFGPGTRLTVT.

The gene calls are TRBV5-6 and TRBJ2-2; 8 nucleotides match TRBD1. This CDR3 is built from 15 residues. V lost 4 bases and J lost 6; bases outside the gene matches: 8. Germline V lookup: CDR1 SGHDT, CDR2 YYEEEE. The CDR3 reads CASSARQGWAGELFF. The CDR3 bases are TGTGCCAGCAGCGCAAGACAGGGGTGGGCCGGGGAGCTGTTTTTT.

The chain couples TRBV5-1 to TRBJ2-2, with 8 bases fitting TRBD1. This CDR3 region has 14 residues. CDR1 and CDR2 (germline): SGHRS, YFSETQ. V dropped 5 bases and J dropped 3; count of bases not matched to a gene: 3. This CDR3 reads CASRGQGYTGELFF. The CDR3 coding sequence is TGCGCCAGCAGAGGACAGGGATACACCGGGGAGCTGTTTTTT.

This clone was seen more than once but under ten times. The rearrangement links TRBV7-7 to TRBJ2-2; D could derive from TRBD1 or TRBD2 (5 bases each). From germline, CDR1 is SSHAT and CDR2 FNYEAQ (reference sequence). The CDR3 length is 15 residues. CDR3 residues: CASRAGTTNTGELFF. In DNA form, the CDR3 reads TGTGCTAGCCGAGCCGGGACGACGAACACCGGGGAGCTGTTTTTT.

This clone was seen a handful of times. The chain carries TRBV7-2 and TRBJ1-5; the match to TRBD1 covers 7 bases. Per the germline V gene, CDR1 is SGHTA and CDR2 is FQGNSA. This CDR3 contains 16 residues. The J segment lost 2 bases and the V segment lost 2 bases, leaving 6 bases of the junction unmatched. The DNA of the CDR3 is TGTGCCAGCAGCTTAAGGGGGACAGTGGGCAATCAGCCCCAGCATTTT. This translates into CASSLRGTVGNQPQHF.

This clone was counted between two and nine times. This chain uses TRBV7-6 with TRBJ1-1; D is undetermined. Germline V gives CDR1 SGHVS, CDR2 FNYEAQ. The CDR3 is 13 amino acids. V was shortened by 4 bases and J by 1 base, with 7 bases between the two germline ends. CDR3 in DNA: TGTGCCAGCAGCTCACAGAGGAACACTGAAGCTTTCTTT. Protein sequence: CASSSQRNTEAFF.

The chain has TRBV18 and TRBJ2-6; TRBD1 matches 7 bases. There are 16 residues in the CDR3. V trimming: 4 bases; J trimming: 0 bases; junction bases outside the gene matches: 3. CDR1 is KGHSH, CDR2 LQKENI, per germline. The CDR3 bases are TGTGCCAGCTCACGGGACAGTTTCTCTGGGGCCAACGTCCTGACTTTC. It translates to CASSRDSFSGANVLTF.

The table lists this clone with a count of one. The J gene is TRBJ1-1, the V gene TRBV28, with TRBD1 as a possible D gene (6 bases). V lost 4 bases and J 11 bases, leaving 11 bases between the germline ends. CDR3 length: 11 amino acids. Per the germline V gene, CDR1 is MDHEN and CDR2 is SYDVKM. CDR3 residues: CASSYSQGAFF. The CDR3 DNA sequence: TGTGCCAGCAGTTACTCACAGGGTGCTTTCTTT. Drawing the rest from reference TRBV28 and TRBJ1-1, the complete variable domain is DVKVTQSSRYLVKRTGEKVFLECVQDMDHENMFWYRQDPGLGLRLIYFSYDVKMKEKGDIPEGYSVSREKKERFSLILESASTNQTSMYLCASSYSQGAFFGQGTRLTVV.

The gene calls are TRBV10-3 and TRBJ1-1; perhaps TRBD1 as D (5 bases). This CDR3 is 15 amino acids long. The V end lost 2 bases, the J end lost 4 bases, and 14 bases lay between the germline ends. Germline CDR1 and CDR2: ENHRY and SYGVKD. Written as DNA, the CDR3 is TGTGCCATCAGTGAGATGTGGCGGGGCGGCACTGAAGCTTTCTTT. This gives the protein CAISEMWRGGTEAFF.

The chain uses TRBV6-5 and TRBJ1-5, with a possible D match to TRBD1 (5 bases). The germline CDR1 and CDR2 sequences are MNHEY and SVGAGI. V was cut by 0 bases and J by 3 bases, with 9 bases left in between. There are 15 residues in the CDR3. The DNA of the CDR3 is TGTGCCAGCAGTTACTCCGACAGCCCCAATCAGCCCCAGCATTTT. As protein: CASSYSDSPNQPQHF.

The rearrangement links TRBV6-6 to TRBJ2-1; maybe TRBD2 (6 bases). The CDR3 runs to 14 residues. Trimming pared 0 bases from V and 9 bases from J, leaving 12 bases between. Germline lookup yields CDR1 MNHNY and CDR2 SVGAGI (reference sequence). In DNA, the CDR3 is TGTGCCAGCAGTTACTCGACTAGTACCCCTGAGCAGTTCTTC. Translation: CASSYSTSTPEQFF.

The gene calls are TRBV28 and TRBJ1-5, with a possible D match to TRBD1 (6 bases). The CDR3 sequence is 12 residues long. V was clipped by 5 bases and J by 4 bases, with 6 bases between them. CDR1 is MDHEN and CDR2 is SYDVKM in the germline V gene. CDR3 protein: CASSTGNQPQHF. The CDR3 nucleotides are TGTGCCAGCAGTACAGGGAATCAGCCCCAGCATTTT.

V and J are TRBV6-6 and TRBJ1-3; D gene unclear. The CDR3 length is 12 residues. CDR1 is MNHNY and CDR2 is SVGAGI in the germline V gene (reference sequence). V shed 4 bases and J shed 6 bases, with 7 bases lying between them. The CDR3 is CASSSTVNTIYF. The CDR3, as DNA: TGTGCCAGCAGTTCCACAGTAAACACCATATATTTT.

The chain carries TRBV19 and TRBJ1-5; D is unclear. Germline CDR1 is LNHDA and CDR2 is SQIVND (reference sequence). The V end lost 7 bases, the J end lost 3 bases, and 13 bases lay between the germline ends. This CDR3 region has 14 residues. CDR3 nucleotide sequence: TGTGCCAGTAACCGGGCCAAAGTCAATCAGCCCCAGCATTTT. It specifies CASNRAKVNQPQHF. Using reference TRBV19 and TRBJ1-5 for the parts outside the CDR3, the full variable domain is DGGITQSPKYLFRKEGQNVTLSCEQNLNHDAMYWYRQDPGQGLRLIYYSQIVNDFQKGDIAEGYSVSREKKESFPLTVTSAQKNPTAFYLCASNRAKVNQPQHFGDGTRLSIL.

J is TRBJ2-7 and V is TRBV27, with D possibly matching TRBD1 (6 bases). The CDR3 totals 16 residues. Deletions cut 4 bases from V and 11 bases from J, with 27 bases between. The germline CDR1 and CDR2 sequences are MNHEY and SMNVEV (reference sequence). The CDR3 DNA sequence: TGTGCCAGCAGTTCCCTCCCCCGATACAGGGAAAGTAAGGAGTACTTC. Its translation: CASSSLPRYRESKEYF.

J is TRBJ2-1 and V is TRBV4-1; the match to TRBD2 covers 9 bases. Germline V CDR1 and CDR2: MGHRA, YSYEKL. The CDR3 consists of 19 residues. The J segment lost 7 bases and the V segment lost 0 bases, leaving 16 bases of the junction unmatched. CDR3 in amino acids: CASSQEPNYGTSRINEQFF. In nucleotides, the CDR3 is TGCGCCAGCAGCCAAGAACCGAACTATGGGACTAGCCGAATAAATGAGCAGTTCTTC.

The rearrangement uses TRBV28 and TRBJ2-7, with D uncertain. The CDR3 consists of 12 residues. Germline CDR1 MDHEN, CDR2 SYDVKM. The germline V and J ends were trimmed by 2 bases and 3 bases, with 5 bases remaining between them. The CDR3 nucleotides are TGTGCCAGCAGTTTAATTGGCTACGAGCAGTACTTC. Translation gives CASSLIGYEQYF.

V is TRBV7-2 and J is TRBJ2-3; TRBD1 might be the D (5 bases). Germline CDR1 is SGHTA and CDR2 is FQGNSA. V shed 5 bases and J shed 4 bases, with 10 bases lying between them. The CDR3 covers 13 residues. The CDR3 is CASSVQDPDTQYF. The CDR3 coding sequence is TGTGCCAGCAGCGTACAGGACCCAGATACGCAGTATTTT.

The gene calls are TRBV11-2 and TRBJ1-1; the D is unclear. V was pared by 5 bases and J by 5 bases, with 18 bases between. From germline, CDR1 is SGHAT and CDR2 FQNNGV. The CDR3 has 15 residues. For the CDR3, the DNA is TGTGCCAGCAGCCGCCTAGGCAGGCCCCTGACTGAAGCTTTCTTT. Its protein is CASSRLGRPLTEAFF. Full variable domain (missing parts from reference TRBV11-2 and TRBJ1-1): EAGVAQSPRYKIIEKRQSVAFWCNPISGHATLYWYQQILGQGPKLLIQFQNNGVVDDSQLPKDRFSAERLKGVDSTLKIQPAKLEDSAVYLCASSRLGRPLTEAFFGQGTRLTVV.